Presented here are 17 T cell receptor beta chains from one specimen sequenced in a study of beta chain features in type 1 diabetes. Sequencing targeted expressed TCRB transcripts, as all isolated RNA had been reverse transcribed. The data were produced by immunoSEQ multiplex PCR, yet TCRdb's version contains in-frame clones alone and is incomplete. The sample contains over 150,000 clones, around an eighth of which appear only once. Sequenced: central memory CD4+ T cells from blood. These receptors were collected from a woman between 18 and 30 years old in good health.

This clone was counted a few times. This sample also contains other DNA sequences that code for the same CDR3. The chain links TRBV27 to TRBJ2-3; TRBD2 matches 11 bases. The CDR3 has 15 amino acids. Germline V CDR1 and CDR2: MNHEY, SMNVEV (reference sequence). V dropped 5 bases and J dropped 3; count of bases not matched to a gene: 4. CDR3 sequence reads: CASSLTSGSTDTQYF. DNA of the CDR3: TGTGCCAGCAGTCTAACTAGCGGGAGTACAGATACGCAGTATTTT.

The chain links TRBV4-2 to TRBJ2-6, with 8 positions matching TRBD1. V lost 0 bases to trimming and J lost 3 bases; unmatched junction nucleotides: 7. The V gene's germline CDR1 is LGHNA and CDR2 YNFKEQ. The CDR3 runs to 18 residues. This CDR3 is CASSQDAQGALGANVLTF. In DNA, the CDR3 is TGTGCCAGCAGCCAAGACGCGCAGGGGGCGCTTGGGGCCAACGTCCTGACTTTC.

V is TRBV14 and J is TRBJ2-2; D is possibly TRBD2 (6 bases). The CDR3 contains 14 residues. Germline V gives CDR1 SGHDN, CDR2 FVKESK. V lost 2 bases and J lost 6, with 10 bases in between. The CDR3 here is CASSQRAGPGELFF. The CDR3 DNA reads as TGTGCCAGCAGCCAACGGGCGGGGCCCGGGGAGCTGTTTTTT.

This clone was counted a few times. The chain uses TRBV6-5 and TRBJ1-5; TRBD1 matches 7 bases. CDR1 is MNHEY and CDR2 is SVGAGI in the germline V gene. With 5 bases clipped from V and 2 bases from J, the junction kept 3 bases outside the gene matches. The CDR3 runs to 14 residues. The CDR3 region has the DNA TGTGCCAGCAGTGACAGGGCGGGCAATCAGCCCCAGCATTTT. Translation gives CASSDRAGNQPQHF.

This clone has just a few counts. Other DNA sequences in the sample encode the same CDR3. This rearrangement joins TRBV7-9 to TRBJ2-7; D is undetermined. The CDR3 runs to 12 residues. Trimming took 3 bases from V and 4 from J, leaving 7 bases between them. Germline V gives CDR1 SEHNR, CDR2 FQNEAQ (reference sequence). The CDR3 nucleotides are TGTGCCAGCAGCTTCTCGAGTTACGAGCAGTACTTC. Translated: CASSFSSYEQYF.

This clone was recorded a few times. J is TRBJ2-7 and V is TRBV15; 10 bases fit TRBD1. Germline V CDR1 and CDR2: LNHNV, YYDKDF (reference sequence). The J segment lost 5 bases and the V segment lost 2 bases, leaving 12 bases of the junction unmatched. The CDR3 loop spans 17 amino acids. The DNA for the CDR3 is TGTGCCACCAGCAGAACTCCGACGGGACAGGGGTCGCACGAGCAGTACTTC. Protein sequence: CATSRTPTGQGSHEQYF.

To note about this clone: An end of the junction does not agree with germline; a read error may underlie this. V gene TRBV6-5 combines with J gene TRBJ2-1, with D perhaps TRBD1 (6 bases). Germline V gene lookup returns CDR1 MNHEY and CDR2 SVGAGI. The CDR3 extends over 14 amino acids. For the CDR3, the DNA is TGTGCCAGCAGTTACACAGGGTCCTTCAATGAGCAGTTCTTC. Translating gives CASSYTGSFNEQFF.

The DNA of the CDR3 is TGTGCCAGCAGCGGGGGACTACGCCTACCCGATGAGCAGTTCTTC. This codes for CASSGGLRLPDEQFF. This chain joins TRBV5-6 and TRBJ2-1; 7 nucleotides match TRBD2. Germline trimming cut 4 bases from V and 8 bases from J; bases unmatched to any gene: 12. CDR1 and CDR2 (germline): SGHDT, YYEEEE. The CDR3 covers 15 residues.

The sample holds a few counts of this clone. This chain's CDR3 is CASGGSLTSYEQYF. The CDR3 DNA follows: TGTGCCAGCGGGGGCTCGTTGACATCCTACGAGCAGTACTTC. The rearrangement links TRBV7-2 to TRBJ2-7; a weak D match, TRBD1 (6 bases). This CDR3 has 14 residues. Germline CDR1 is SGHTA and CDR2 is FQGNSA. The V end lost 8 bases, the J end lost 1 base, and 15 bases lay between the germline ends. The whole variable domain, remainder taken from reference TRBV7-2 and TRBJ2-7, is GAGVSQSPSNKVTEKGKDVELRCDPISGHTALYWYRQSLGQGLEFLIYFQGNSAPDKSGLPSDRFSAERTGGSVSTLTIQRTQQEDSAVYLCASGGSLTSYEQYFGPGTRLTVT.

CDR3 coding DNA: TGTGCCAGCTCGACCGGGACAGGGGGCGGTGGCTACACCTTC. It encodes CASSTGTGGGGYTF. The chain uses TRBV18 and TRBJ1-2; 12 nucleotides agree with TRBD1. CDR3 length equals 14 residues. Per the germline V gene, CDR1 is KGHSH and CDR2 is LQKENI. Trimming removed 6 bases from V and 7 bases from J; junction bases left unmatched: 6.

Written as DNA, the CDR3 is TGTGCCAGCAGCTTAGGCTACGGCGGGGAGCTGTTTTTT. It encodes CASSLGYGGELFF. The rearrangement joins TRBV7-2 to TRBJ2-2; D gene ambiguous. The CDR3 contains 13 residues. Trimming left V 1 base short and J 7 bases short, with 7 bases between. The V gene's germline CDR1 is SGHTA and CDR2 FQGNSA.

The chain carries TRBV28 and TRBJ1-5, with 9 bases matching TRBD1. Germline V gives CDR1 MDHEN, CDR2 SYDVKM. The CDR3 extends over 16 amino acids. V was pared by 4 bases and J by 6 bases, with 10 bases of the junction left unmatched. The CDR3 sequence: CASSSGTGRSRQPQHF. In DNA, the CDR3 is TGTGCCAGCAGTTCCGGGACAGGGCGGTCGCGTCAGCCCCAGCATTTT.

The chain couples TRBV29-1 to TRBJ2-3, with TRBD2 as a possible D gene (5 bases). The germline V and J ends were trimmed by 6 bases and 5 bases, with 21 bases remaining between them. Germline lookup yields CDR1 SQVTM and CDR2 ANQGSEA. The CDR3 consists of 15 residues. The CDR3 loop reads CSVGGRGRMGDTQYF. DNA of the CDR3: TGCAGCGTCGGTGGAAGAGGGCGGATGGGAGATACGCAGTATTTT.

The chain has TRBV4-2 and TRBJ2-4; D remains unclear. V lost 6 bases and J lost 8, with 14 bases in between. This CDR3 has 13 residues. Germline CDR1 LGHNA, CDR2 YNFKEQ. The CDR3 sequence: CASSYSMRDIQYF. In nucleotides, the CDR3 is TGTGCCAGCAGTTATTCGATGAGAGACATTCAGTACTTC.

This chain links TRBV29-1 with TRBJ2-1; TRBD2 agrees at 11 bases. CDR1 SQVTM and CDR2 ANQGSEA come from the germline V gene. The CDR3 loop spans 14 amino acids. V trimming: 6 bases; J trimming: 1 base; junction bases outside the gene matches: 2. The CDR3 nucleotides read TGCAGCGTGACTAGCGGGGTTTCCTACAATGAGCAGTTCTTC. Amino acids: CSVTSGVSYNEQFF.

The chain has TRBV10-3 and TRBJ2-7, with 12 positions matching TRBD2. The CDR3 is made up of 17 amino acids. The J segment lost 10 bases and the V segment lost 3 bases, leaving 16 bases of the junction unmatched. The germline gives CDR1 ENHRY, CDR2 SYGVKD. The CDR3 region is CAISEVASMGLAGPQYF. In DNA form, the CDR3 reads TGTGCCATCAGTGAAGTAGCATCAATGGGACTAGCGGGTCCCCAGTACTTC.

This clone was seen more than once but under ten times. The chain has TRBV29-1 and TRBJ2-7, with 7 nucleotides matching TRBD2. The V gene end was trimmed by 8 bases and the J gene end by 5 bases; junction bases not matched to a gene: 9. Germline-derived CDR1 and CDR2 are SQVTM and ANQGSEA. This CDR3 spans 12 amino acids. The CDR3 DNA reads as TGCAGCTCCCAGACTAGCTTCAACGAGCAGTACTTC. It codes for CSSQTSFNEQYF.